Following are 21 T cell receptor beta chains from one sample sequenced in a study of control samples from healthy donors and cancer patients. Clones were read by immunoSEQ multiplex PCR, and TCRdb kept only the in-frame ones, dropping some. Here the sample spans tens of thousands of clones, 75% to 95% being singletons. The material sequenced was PBMCs. These TCRs come from a woman in her forties with head and neck cancer.

V gene TRBV5-1 combines with J gene TRBJ2-1; 10 nucleotides line up with TRBD2. Germline V gene sequence: CDR1 SGHRS, CDR2 YFSETQ. The CDR3 is 15 amino acids. V lost 1 base, J lost 10 bases, and 8 bases stayed unmatched. CDR3 amino acids: CASSLTASGGQEQFF. DNA for the CDR3: TGCGCCAGCAGCTTGACGGCTAGCGGGGGACAAGAGCAGTTCTTC.

V gene TRBV4-2 combines with J gene TRBJ2-1; D is unresolved. In germline, CDR1 is LGHNA, CDR2 YNFKEQ. This CDR3 has 12 amino acids. Trimming stripped 4 bases from V and 7 bases from J, with 8 bases between. The CDR3 bases are TGTGCCAGCAGCCCAGACCTTAATGAGCAGTTCTTC. Encoded protein: CASSPDLNEQFF.

J is TRBJ1-1 and V is TRBV10-3; 7 nucleotides align to TRBD1. Germline CDR1 ENHRY, CDR2 SYGVKD. CDR3 length equals 13 residues. V lost 6 bases and J lost 0; bases outside the gene matches: 1. The chain's CDR3 is CAIRGTVNTEAFF. The DNA of the CDR3 is TGTGCCATCAGGGGGACAGTGAACACTGAAGCTTTCTTT.

The chain employs TRBV5-1 and TRBJ1-2, with unresolved D. The V gene lost 3 bases and the J gene lost 4 bases, with 16 bases spanning the gap. Germline V gene data show CDR1 as SGHRS and CDR2 as YFSETQ. The CDR3 extends over 15 amino acids. CDR3 in amino acids: CASSSDFGRIYGYTF. In DNA form, the CDR3 reads TGCGCCAGCAGCTCGGACTTCGGACGGATCTATGGCTACACCTTC.

The rearrangement links TRBV6-1 to TRBJ1-5; D unclear. The germline gives CDR1 MNHNS, CDR2 SASEGT. Trimming left V 3 bases short and J 0 bases short, with 12 bases between. The CDR3 consists of 16 residues. Here the CDR3 DNA reads TGTGCCAGCAGTGAGGTACGGGCGTCTAGCAATCAGCCCCAGCATTTT. This sequence encodes CASSEVRASSNQPQHF.

The chain employs TRBV5-6 and TRBJ2-1; the match to TRBD2 covers 8 bases. The CDR3 has 15 residues. V trimming: 2 bases; J trimming: 8 bases; junction bases outside the gene matches: 9. Germline CDR1 is SGHDT and CDR2 is YYEEEE. The CDR3 here is CASSFREGLGDEQFF. The CDR3 nucleotides read TGTGCCAGCAGCTTTCGGGAGGGACTTGGAGATGAGCAGTTCTTC.

This chain joins TRBV28 and TRBJ1-2; TRBD1 aligns across 9 bases. J gave up 4 bases and V 6 bases, and 12 bases lay outside the gene matches. CDR3 length: 16 amino acids. Germline-derived CDR1 and CDR2 are MDHEN and SYDVKM. The CDR3 reads CASRVQGARGIYGYTF. The DNA of the CDR3 is TGTGCCAGCAGGGTACAGGGGGCGAGGGGTATCTATGGCTACACCTTC.

This sequence joins TRBV7-2 and TRBJ2-3; D possibly uses TRBD1 or TRBD2 (5 bases each). Per germline, CDR1 SGHTA and CDR2 FQGNSA. This CDR3 region has 15 residues. With 3 bases removed from V and 6 bases from J, the gap between germline ends came to 16 bases. CDR3 sequence: CASSFLGGVADTQYF. DNA for the CDR3: TGTGCCAGCAGCTTCCTTGGGGGAGTAGCGGATACGCAGTATTTT.

The chain joins TRBV19 to TRBJ2-1, with D possibly matching TRBD2 (6 bases). With 3 bases removed from V and 4 bases from J, the gap between germline ends came to 16 bases. The CDR3 covers 16 residues. In germline, CDR1 is LNHDA, CDR2 SQIVND (reference sequence). CDR3 nucleotide sequence: TGTGCCAGTAGTATGGTAGGCGGGAATTCTTACAATGAGCAGTTCTTC. Its protein product is CASSMVGGNSYNEQFF.

The V call is TRBV5-1, the J call TRBJ2-3, with 12 bases that match TRBD2. This CDR3 has 17 amino acids. V was clipped by 3 bases and J by 9 bases; unmatched bases: 14. CDR1 and CDR2 (germline): SGHRS, YFSETQ. The CDR3 protein is CASSSYPSGRGMRTQYF. For the CDR3, the DNA is TGCGCCAGCAGCTCCTACCCTAGCGGGAGGGGGATGAGGACGCAGTATTTT.

The V call is TRBV27, the J call TRBJ2-1, with D possibly matching TRBD2 (5 bases). The germline V gene encodes CDR1 MNHEY and CDR2 SMNVEV (reference sequence). The CDR3 totals 13 residues. The germline V and J ends were trimmed by 3 bases and 6 bases, with 9 bases remaining between them. CDR3 in amino acids: CASSFSRGNEQFF. The CDR3 nucleotides are TGTGCCAGCAGTTTCTCTCGGGGCAATGAGCAGTTCTTC.

The chain uses TRBV5-1 and TRBJ2-2, with 7 positions matching TRBD2. The germline V gene has CDR1 SGHRS and CDR2 YFSETQ. The CDR3 is 17 residues long. The V segment lost 4 bases and the J segment 1 base; nucleotides outside the gene matches: 10. This CDR3 is CASSQSVGGRNTGELFF. The CDR3 DNA reads as TGCGCCAGCAGCCAGTCGGTTGGCGGGAGGAACACCGGGGAGCTGTTTTTT.

The genes are TRBV9 and TRBJ1-5; TRBD1 matches 8 bases. Germline V gene data show CDR1 as SGDLS and CDR2 as YYNGEE. The CDR3 has 15 residues. The V and J ends lost 4 bases and 6 bases, in that order; junction bases with no gene match: 9. The CDR3 region is CASSRGQGAAQPQHF. The CDR3 coding sequence is TGTGCCAGCAGCCGCGGACAGGGTGCGGCTCAGCCCCAGCATTTT.

This clone is a singleton in its sample. The chain is built from TRBV30 and TRBJ2-2; D not certain. The CDR3 covers 13 residues. The germline V gene has CDR1 GTSNPN and CDR2 SVGIG (reference sequence). V lost 5 bases to trimming and J lost 9 bases, with 16 bases between them. The CDR3 here is CAWAVVGWRELFF. The DNA for the CDR3 is TGTGCCTGGGCAGTCGTGGGATGGAGGGAGCTGTTTTTT. The variable domain in full, with the rest retrieved from reference TRBV30 and TRBJ2-2, is SQTIHQWPATLVQPVGSPLSLECTVEGTSNPNLYWYRQAAGRGLQLLFYSVGIGQISSEVPQNLSASRPQDRQFILSSKKLLLSDSGFYLCAWAVVGWRELFFGEGSRLTVL.

The chain uses TRBV27 and TRBJ2-1; D is unclear. This CDR3 region has 11 residues. From germline, CDR1 is MNHEY and CDR2 SMNVEV (reference sequence). The V end lost 6 bases, the J end lost 6 bases, and 6 bases lay between the germline ends. CDR3 region: CASRLRNEQFF. CDR3 DNA sequence: TGTGCCAGCAGACTCCGCAATGAGCAGTTCTTC.

This chain links TRBV5-1 with TRBJ2-4; D not resolved. Germline CDR1 and CDR2: SGHRS and YFSETQ. Trimming took off 0 bases at V and 0 bases at J, with 4 bases between the two ends. The CDR3 extends over 14 amino acids. The CDR3 sequence is CASSLEVAKNIQYF. In nucleotides, the CDR3 is TGCGCCAGCAGCTTGGAGGTAGCCAAAAACATTCAGTACTTC.

V usage is TRBV6-4 and J usage is TRBJ1-1; no firm D call. Trimming stripped 0 bases from V and 10 bases from J, with 9 bases between. CDR3 length: 12 amino acids. The V gene's germline CDR1 is MRHNA and CDR2 SNTAGT. CDR3 loop: CASSDSLGLAFF. CDR3 coding DNA: TGTGCCAGCAGTGACTCGCTCGGGTTAGCTTTCTTT.

CDR3 residues: CASSTRTSGQNEQFF. In DNA form, the CDR3 reads TGTGCCAGCAGTACCCGGACTAGCGGGCAAAATGAGCAGTTCTTC. The chain recombines TRBV6-4 with TRBJ2-1, with 11 bases that match TRBD2. Per germline, CDR1 MRHNA and CDR2 SNTAGT. Trimming at V came to 5 bases and at J to 7 bases, leaving 7 bases not matched to a gene. CDR3 length: 15 amino acids.

This sequence joins TRBV11-2 and TRBJ2-7; 9 bases match TRBD1. The CDR3 consists of 14 residues. V lost 3 bases and J lost 3; bases outside the gene matches: 3. Per germline, CDR1 SGHAT and CDR2 FQNNGV. The DNA for the CDR3 is TGTGCCAGCAGCTTCGGACAGGGGAACTACGAGCAGTACTTC. The encoded protein is CASSFGQGNYEQYF.

This sequence joins TRBV7-9 and TRBJ1-1; perhaps TRBD1 as D (5 bases). CDR1 SEHNR and CDR2 FQNEAQ come from the germline V gene (reference sequence). The CDR3 is made up of 15 amino acids. Deletions cut 1 base from V and 4 bases from J, with 13 bases between. CDR3 DNA sequence: TGTGCCAGCAGCTTAGGTGGCAGGGTGAGCACTGAAGCTTTCTTT. Its translation: CASSLGGRVSTEAFF.

The CDR3 loop is CASSLGTSGLQETQYF. CDR3 DNA sequence: TGTGCCAGCAGCTTAGGGACTAGCGGTCTACAAGAGACCCAGTACTTC. V is TRBV11-3 and J is TRBJ2-5; 10 bases match TRBD2. The V gene's germline CDR1 is SGHNT and CDR2 YENEEA. The CDR3 is made up of 16 amino acids. The V gene end was trimmed by 1 base and the J gene end by 2 bases; junction bases not matched to a gene: 4.